These T cell receptor beta chains were read from a single sample in a study of blood T cell repertoires in COVID-19. Assay: immunoSEQ multiplex PCR; the TCRdb copy retains only in-frame clones and omits some. Among 150,000 or so clones listed, over 80% were seen once. The material sequenced was PBMCs or T cells enriched from blood (not recorded which). The receptor set was obtained from a man between 65 and 80 years old who had been exposed to COVID-19. Each CDR3 is given with its conserved first and last residue. D genes are given only for firm matches.

d_gene	len	v_gene	j_gene	CDR3aa
TRBD1	13	TRBV12-3/TRBV12-4	TRBJ1-2	CASSADRGYGYTF
.	14	TRBV2	TRBJ1-2	CASSADRPNYGYTF
TRBD1	14	TRBV6-5	TRBJ1-1	CASSRGGLNTEAFF
.	12	TRBV7-2	TRBJ2-2	CASSFPRGELFF
.	15	TRBV5-1	TRBJ1-5	CASSLSGGGDQPQHF
.	15	TRBV7-2	TRBJ2-1	CASSLQLTGSLEQFF
.	14	TRBV11-2	TRBJ1-5	CASSLDRVGQPQHF
.	19	TRBV11-2	TRBJ2-7	CASSLGAGQSSRASYEQYF
.	13	TRBV29-1	TRBJ1-5	CSVGGQGGQPQHF
TRBD2	17	TRBV7-9	TRBJ2-3	CASSPPWGRVWTDTQYF
.	15	TRBV5-1	TRBJ1-1	CASSLTGHMNTEAFF
TRBD1	14	TRBV5-1	TRBJ2-1	CASSLGTGNNEQFF
.	12	TRBV12-3/TRBV12-4	TRBJ1-2	CASRTQGGGYTF
TRBD1	16	TRBV5-1	TRBJ2-3	CASSRPGQGARDTQYF
TRBD2	16	TRBV11-2	TRBJ2-2	CASSSSAGVYTGELFF
.	15	TRBV7-2	TRBJ1-1	CASSSLTEKNTEAFF
TRBD1	16	TRBV7-8	TRBJ1-5	CASSRSRDRVNQPQHF
TRBD2	17	TRBV19	TRBJ2-7	CASTPTSGSSSGYEQYF
TRBD1	13	TRBV24-1	TRBJ1-1	CATRGTESSEAFF
TRBD1	15	TRBV19	TRBJ1-1	CASSAGQGGWTEAFF
.	13	TRBV28	TRBJ1-6	CASSPRTYSPLHF
.	14	TRBV5-1	TRBJ2-7	CASSLASQGNEQYF
.	15	TRBV10-3	TRBJ1-1	CAISDPGNRNTEAFF
TRBD1	16	TRBV4-3	TRBJ1-2	CASSQDRTGGYYGYTF
.	14	TRBV24-1	TRBJ1-1	CATKDRGDNTEAFF
.	13	TRBV19	TRBJ1-2	CASSIPRGRGYTF
.	19	TRBV3-1/TRBV3-2	TRBJ1-2	CASSHSIDSYWMGNYGYTF
.	13	TRBV29-1	TRBJ1-5	CSVEETSGQPQHF
TRBD2	12	TRBV4-3	TRBJ2-5	CASSSWGGTQYF
.	11	TRBV20-1	TRBJ1-1	CSARDGSEAFF
.	16	TRBV11-2	TRBJ1-4	CASSLTQGLQSEKLFF
.	16	TRBV7-6	TRBJ2-3	CASSLGAGLSTDTQYF
TRBD1	15	TRBV5-1	TRBJ2-5	CASSELGTGGETQYF
.	13	TRBV7-2	TRBJ2-1	CASSSGLNNEQFF
.	13	TRBV27	TRBJ2-5	CASSLSGVETQYF
.	15	TRBV5-4	TRBJ2-3	CASSFEGQRGDTQYF
TRBD2	15	TRBV5-4	TRBJ2-2	CASSSDPGGTGELFF
.	13	TRBV28	TRBJ1-5	CATRRQGNQPQHF
.	15	TRBV5-6	TRBJ1-4	CASTQEGTTNEKLFF
TRBD1	15	TRBV11-2	TRBJ2-5	CASSGGQGAWETQYF
.	14	TRBV7-9	TRBJ2-1	CASSLSGGGEEQFF
.	13	TRBV6-2/TRBV6-3	TRBJ2-5	CASSYSGASMGNF
.	15	TRBV15	TRBJ1-2	CATSRDPGDNYGYTF